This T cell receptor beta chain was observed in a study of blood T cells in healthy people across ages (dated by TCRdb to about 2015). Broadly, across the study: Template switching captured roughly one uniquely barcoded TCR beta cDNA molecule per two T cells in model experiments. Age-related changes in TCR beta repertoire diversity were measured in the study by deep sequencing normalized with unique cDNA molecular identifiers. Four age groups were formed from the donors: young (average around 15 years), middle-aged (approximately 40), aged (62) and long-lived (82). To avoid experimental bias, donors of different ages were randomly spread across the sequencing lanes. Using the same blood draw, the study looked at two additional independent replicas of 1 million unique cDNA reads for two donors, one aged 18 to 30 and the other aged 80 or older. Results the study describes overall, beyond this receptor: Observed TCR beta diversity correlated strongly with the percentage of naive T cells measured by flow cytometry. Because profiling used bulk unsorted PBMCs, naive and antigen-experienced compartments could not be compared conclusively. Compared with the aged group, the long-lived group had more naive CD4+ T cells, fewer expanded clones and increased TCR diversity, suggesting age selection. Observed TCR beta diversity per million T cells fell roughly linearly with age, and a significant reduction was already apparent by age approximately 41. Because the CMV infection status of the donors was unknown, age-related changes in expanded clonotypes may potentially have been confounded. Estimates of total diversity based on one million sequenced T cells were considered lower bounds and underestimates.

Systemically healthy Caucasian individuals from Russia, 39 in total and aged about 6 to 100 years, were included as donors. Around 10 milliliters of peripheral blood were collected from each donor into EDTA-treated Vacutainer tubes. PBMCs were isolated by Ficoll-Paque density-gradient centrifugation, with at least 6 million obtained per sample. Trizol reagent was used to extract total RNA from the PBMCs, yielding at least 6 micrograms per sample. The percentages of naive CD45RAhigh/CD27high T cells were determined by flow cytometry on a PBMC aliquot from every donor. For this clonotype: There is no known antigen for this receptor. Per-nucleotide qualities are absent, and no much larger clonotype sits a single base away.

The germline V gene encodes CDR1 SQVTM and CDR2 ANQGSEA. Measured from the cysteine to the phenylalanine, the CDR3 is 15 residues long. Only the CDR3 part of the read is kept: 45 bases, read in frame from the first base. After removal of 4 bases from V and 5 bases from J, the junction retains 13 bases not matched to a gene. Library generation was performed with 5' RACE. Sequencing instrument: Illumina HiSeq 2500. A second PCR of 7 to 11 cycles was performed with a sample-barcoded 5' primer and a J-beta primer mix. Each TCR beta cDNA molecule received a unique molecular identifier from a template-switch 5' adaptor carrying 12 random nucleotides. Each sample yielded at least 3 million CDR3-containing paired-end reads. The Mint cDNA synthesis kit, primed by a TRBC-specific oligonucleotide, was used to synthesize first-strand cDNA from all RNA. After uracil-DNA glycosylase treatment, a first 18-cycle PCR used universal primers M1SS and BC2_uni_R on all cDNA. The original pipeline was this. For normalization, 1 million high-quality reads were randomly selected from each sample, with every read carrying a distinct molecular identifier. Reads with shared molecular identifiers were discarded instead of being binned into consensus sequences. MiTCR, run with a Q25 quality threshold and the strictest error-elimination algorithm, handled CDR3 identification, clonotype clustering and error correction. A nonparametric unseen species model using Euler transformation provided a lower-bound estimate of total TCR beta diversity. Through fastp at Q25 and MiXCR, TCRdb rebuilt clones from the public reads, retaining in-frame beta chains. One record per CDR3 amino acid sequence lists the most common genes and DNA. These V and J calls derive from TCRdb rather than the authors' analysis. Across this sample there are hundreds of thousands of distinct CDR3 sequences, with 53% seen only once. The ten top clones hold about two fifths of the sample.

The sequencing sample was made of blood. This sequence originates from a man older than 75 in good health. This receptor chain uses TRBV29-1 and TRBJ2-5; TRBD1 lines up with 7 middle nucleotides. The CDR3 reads CSVVPRDSRGETQYF. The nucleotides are TGCAGCGTTGTTCCCCGGGACAGCCGAGGGGAGACCCAGTACTTC.